The T cell receptor (beta chain) under discussion was sequenced for a study of T cell responses to AZD1222 COVID-19 vaccine. General study points: CD4 TCRs linked to vaccination spanned spike, dominating at 160-218 and 743-854. Among the donors, most were white British and more were female, and clonal diversity was possibly underestimated.

In its sample, this clone was seen once. Its antigen is not known. Trimming stripped 4 bases from V and 2 bases from J, with 12 bases between. Germline V gene data show CDR1 as MDHEN and CDR2 as SYDVKM. The CDR3 length is 14 residues. The method was immunoSEQ multiplex PCR; TCRdb's version includes in-frame clones alone and lacks a portion of them. The data contain roughly 160,000 clones, about nine tenths of them singletons. The clonotype was recovered from an adult in good health. Sample: peripheral blood, taken on day 0 of AZD1222 vaccination. The chain couples TRBV28 to TRBJ2-7; no definite D call. Written as DNA, the CDR3 is TGTGCCAGCAGTTCTGTACTCAGAGCCTACGAGCAGTACTTC. It codes for CASSSVLRAYEQYF.